A selection of T cell receptor beta chains follows, all from one sample in a study of blood T cells in healthy people across ages. From the 5' RACE reads, TCRdb called clonotypes with MiXCR, one entry per CDR3 protein. The table has about 940,000 distinct CDR3 sequences, about 48% seen once. What was sequenced was blood. The source is a young man in good health. Each CDR3 is given without its conserved first and last residue. Rows may omit the clone size; those that give it use once, few, many or a size class.

v_call	j_call	clone_size	cdr3_aa
TRBV7-3	TRBJ2-1	-	ASSYTSGVNNEQF
TRBV7-2	TRBJ2-5	-	ASSLQATTKAQY
TRBV5-1	TRBJ2-3	few	ASSATGTQSTDTQY
TRBV12-3/TRBV12-4	TRBJ1-5	-	ASTKTGGYSNQPQH
TRBV2	TRBJ1-1	-	ASTEWGSEAF
TRBV7-9	TRBJ1-4	-	ASSLGRTRNEKLF
TRBV12-3/TRBV12-4	TRBJ2-7	-	ASSSGRHVLSYEQY
TRBV3-1	TRBJ2-4	-	ASSQGWGGKNIQY
TRBV29-1	TRBJ1-1	few	SGDRGVEAF
TRBV6-1	TRBJ1-5	-	AESGGVNQPQH
TRBV12-3/TRBV12-4	TRBJ2-3	many	ASSLDYSTDTQY
TRBV28	TRBJ2-5	few	ASRLSGTPREQY
TRBV28	TRBJ2-7	-	ASSHGGLSSYEQY
TRBV12-3/TRBV12-4	-	-	ASKRGQETQY
TRBV5-1	TRBJ1-1	-	ASSPRTGMGTEAF
TRBV30	TRBJ1-5	-	AWRSGYSNQPQH
TRBV7-2	TRBJ2-3	-	ASPPMGGLSSTDTQY
TRBV12-3/TRBV12-4	TRBJ1-5	-	ASSFLSLDNQPQH
TRBV28	TRBJ2-1	-	ASTVTGAPSYNEQF
TRBV29-1	TRBJ1-2	-	SVGPSNYGYT
TRBV9	TRBJ2-5	-	ASSVGDGYNEQY
TRBV4-1	TRBJ1-2	-	ASSLSPGQGHGYT
TRBV12-3/TRBV12-4	TRBJ1-5	-	ASSTGMSNQPQH
TRBV28	TRBJ2-3	-	ASSTGATDTQY
TRBV5-5	TRBJ1-2	-	ASSRGSGTASGYT
TRBV4-3	TRBJ1-1	few	ASSRATDRVNTEAF
TRBV12-3/TRBV12-4	TRBJ2-2	few	ASSLRQGSNGELF
TRBV20-1	TRBJ2-7	-	SARPGTGAYEQY
TRBV7-8	TRBJ2-5	few	ASSSLAVTTGETQY
TRBV4-2	TRBJ2-1	-	ASSQVVRGPDNEQF
TRBV28	TRBJ1-2	-	ASNRPGQGNYGYT
TRBV4-1	TRBJ2-1	few	ASSQPGQGANEQF
TRBV6-4	TRBJ2-3	large	ASSDSVGSTDTQY
TRBV7-2	TRBJ2-3	few	ASSGENSDTQY
TRBV4-3	TRBJ2-1	many	ASSQGMSSGGAEEQF
TRBV7-2	TRBJ2-7	-	ASRGRNVEQY
TRBV2	TRBJ1-1	-	ASSEVGRGTEAF
TRBV7-8	TRBJ2-1	-	ASSLDPGGENEQF
TRBV20-1	TRBJ2-4	-	SARSDRALIAKNIQY
TRBV9	TRBJ2-1	-	ASSPEGQLTSNEQF
TRBV7-2	TRBJ2-1	-	ASSFPTSSSYNEQF
TRBV30	TRBJ2-1	-	AWSAGDRGNNEQF
TRBV28	TRBJ2-6	-	ASSEWGNSGANVLT
TRBV2	TRBJ2-1	-	ASTGGSQMGNEQF
TRBV25-1	TRBJ1-2	few	ASSERQGVYGYT
TRBV12-3/TRBV12-4	TRBJ2-4	few	ASSLIWGGSDIQY
TRBV5-1	TRBJ1-2	once	ASSSNGVYGYT
TRBV6-2/TRBV6-3	TRBJ2-7	few	ASNQLYEQY
TRBV27	TRBJ1-4	few	ASSPPGQENEKLF
TRBV5-8	TRBJ2-3	-	ASGSASGPTDTQY
TRBV25-1	TRBJ2-5	-	ASSEWKGGAQETQY
TRBV6-5	TRBJ2-7	-	ASSEIPTGVYEQY
TRBV20-1	TRBJ2-2	few	SARSRQGVTGELF
TRBV2	TRBJ2-3	few	ASSTTDNTDTQY
TRBV20-1	TRBJ2-4	-	SAEGSRSAKNIQY